The present entry profiles one TCR beta chain with its context. These data are taken from a study of blood T cell repertoires in COVID-19. Germline V gene sequence: CDR1 SGHRS, CDR2 YFSETQ. This CDR3 has 17 amino acids. The ends lost 4 bases at V and 0 bases at J; junction bases unmatched: 11. TCRdb's copy holds only in-frame clones and misses some; the assay was immunoSEQ multiplex PCR. The sample has about 190,000 clones, 86% seen once. This chain joins TRBV5-1 and TRBJ2-5, with 8 bases that match TRBD2. This TCR was recovered from a woman aged 25 to 39 with active or convalescent COVID-19. Sequenced: peripheral blood. The CDR3 DNA is TGCGCCAGCAGCCCGGGGGTAGCGGGGTTGTACCAAGAGACCCAGTACTTC. This gives the protein CASSPGVAGLYQETQYF.